Presented here are 20 T cell receptor beta chains from one specimen sequenced in a study of blood T cell repertoires in COVID-19. Libraries were prepared by immunoSEQ multiplex PCR; TCRdb keeps only in-frame clonotypes and omits some of them. The repertoire holds about 200,000 clones, with more than 80% as singletons. The sequenced sample was PBMCs or T cells enriched from blood (not recorded which). All receptors derive from a man younger than 40 who had recovered from COVID-19.

This clone was seen once. The rearrangement uses TRBV30 and TRBJ1-4; 7 nucleotides agree with TRBD1. The CDR3 has 16 amino acids. Germline loops: CDR1 GTSNPN, CDR2 SVGIG (reference sequence). V lost 1 base to trimming and J lost 4 bases; unmatched junction nucleotides: 9. The CDR3 DNA reads as TGTGCCTGGAGTGACCCCCGACAGGGCAATAATGAAAAACTGTTTTTT. Translated, it gives CAWSDPRQGNNEKLFF.

The rearrangement joins TRBV18 to TRBJ2-1; 8 bases match TRBD2. J lost 12 bases, V lost 2 bases, and 0 bases had no gene match. The CDR3 spans 11 residues. Per germline, CDR1 KGHSH and CDR2 LQKENI. CDR3 nucleotides: TGTGCCAGCTCACCAGCGGGGGGGCAGTTCTTC. Translated, it gives CASSPAGGQFF.

This chain joins TRBV12-3 or TRBV12-4 and TRBJ1-2, with TRBD1 as a possible D gene (5 bases). The CDR3 consists of 13 residues. V lost 4 bases, J lost 6 bases, and 12 bases lay in between. CDR3 amino acids: CASSSQGSHGYTF. Here the CDR3 DNA reads TGTGCCAGCAGTTCCCAGGGATCTCATGGCTACACCTTC.

This sequence joins TRBV5-6 and TRBJ2-7; 10 bases agree with TRBD1. Germline trimming cut 4 bases from V and 6 bases from J; bases unmatched to any gene: 10. Germline CDR1 and CDR2: SGHDT and YYEEEE. The CDR3 covers 15 residues. The CDR3 protein is CASSPWTGGKGEQYF. CDR3 nucleotides: TGTGCCAGCAGCCCTTGGACAGGGGGAAAAGGCGAGCAGTACTTC. Full variable domain (remainder filled in from reference TRBV5-6 and TRBJ2-7): DAGVTQSPTHLIKTRGQQVTLRCSPKSGHDTVSWYQQALGQGPQFIFQYYEEEERQRGNFPDRFSGHQFPNYSSELNVNALLLGDSALYLCASSPWTGGKGEQYFGPGTRLTVT.

The gene calls are TRBV7-9 and TRBJ2-5, with 12 bases fitting TRBD2. The CDR3 runs 15 residues. V lost 5 bases and J lost 5; bases outside the gene matches: 6. CDR1 and CDR2 (germline): SEHNR, FQNEAQ (reference sequence). CDR3 region: CASSPWTSGIETQYF. The CDR3 DNA reads as TGTGCCAGCAGCCCTTGGACTAGCGGGATTGAGACCCAGTACTTC.

The J gene is TRBJ2-1, the V gene TRBV28; 8 nucleotides line up with TRBD2. With V trimmed by 6 bases and J by 6 bases, 16 bases remained unmatched. Germline loops: CDR1 MDHEN, CDR2 SYDVKM. CDR3 length: 17 amino acids. CDR3 DNA: TGTGCCAGCAGAAACCATATAGGGACTAGAGAGTCCAATGAGCAGTTCTTC. Protein product: CASRNHIGTRESNEQFF.

The chain is built from TRBV5-4 and TRBJ1-1; D gene unclear. This CDR3 region has 14 residues. The V gene lost 3 bases and the J gene lost 2 bases, with 11 bases spanning the gap. Germline V gives CDR1 SGHNT, CDR2 YYREEE (reference sequence). CDR3 sequence (DNA): TGTGCCAGCAGCTCGGCCTTGACAAACACTGAAGCTTTCTTT. Its translation: CASSSALTNTEAFF.

V and J are TRBV7-9 and TRBJ2-7; D perhaps matches TRBD2 (5 bases). The V and J ends lost 1 base and 5 bases respectively, with 12 bases between them. This CDR3 is 14 amino acids long. The germline V gene encodes CDR1 SEHNR and CDR2 FQNEAQ (reference sequence). The chain's CDR3 is CASSLGGQVDEQYF. CDR3 coding DNA: TGTGCCAGCAGCTTAGGAGGGCAGGTAGACGAGCAGTACTTC. Full variable domain (rest looked up from reference TRBV7-9 and TRBJ2-7): DTGVSQNPRHKITKRGQNVTFRCDPISEHNRLYWYRQTLGQGPEFLTYFQNEAQLEKSRLLSDRFSAERPKGSFSTLEIQRTEQGDSAMYLCASSLGGQVDEQYFGPGTRLTVT.

The chain employs TRBV3-1 (or the pseudogene TRBV3-2) and TRBJ2-4; 10 bases line up with TRBD1. This CDR3 is built from 14 residues. V trimming: 4 bases; J trimming: 4 bases; junction bases outside the gene matches: 1. Germline values: CDR1 LGHDT, CDR2 YNNKEL (reference sequence). CDR3 sequence (DNA): TGTGCCAGCAGCCCGGGACAGGGGAAAAACATTCAGTACTTC. Its protein product is CASSPGQGKNIQYF.

The genes are TRBV11-2 and TRBJ1-2, with no clear D. CDR3 length: 12 amino acids. The V end lost 1 base, the J end lost 4 bases, and 4 bases lay between the germline ends. Germline-derived CDR1 and CDR2 are SGHAT and FQNNGV. In nucleotides, the CDR3 is TGTGCCAGCAGCTTAGTCGGCTATGGCTACACCTTC. It is translated as CASSLVGYGYTF.

CDR3 amino acids: CAWSTGGIEQFF. DNA of the CDR3: TGTGCCTGGAGTACAGGGGGCATTGAGCAGTTCTTC. The chain couples TRBV30 to TRBJ2-1, with 9 bases identical to TRBD1. V lost 2 bases to trimming and J lost 9 bases; unmatched junction nucleotides: 2. Germline-derived CDR1 and CDR2 are GTSNPN and SVGIG (reference sequence). The CDR3 extends over 12 amino acids.

This rearrangement joins TRBV28 to TRBJ1-1; the D is unclear. The V and J ends lost 8 bases and 0 bases respectively, with 7 bases between them. The CDR3 covers 12 residues. Germline values: CDR1 MDHEN, CDR2 SYDVKM. In nucleotides, the CDR3 is TGTGCCAGCTCTCTAATGAACACTGAAGCTTTCTTT. Translated, it gives CASSLMNTEAFF.

The chain couples TRBV6-5 to TRBJ2-2, with 7 nucleotides matching TRBD1. V shed 9 bases and J 1 base; nucleotides not matched to a gene: 5. The CDR3 has 14 residues. Germline V gives CDR1 MNHEY, CDR2 SVGAGI. CDR3 DNA: TGTGCCAGTACCGGGACAGAGAACACCGGGGAGCTGTTTTTT. Protein product: CASTGTENTGELFF.

The chain combines TRBV4-2 with TRBJ1-4, with TRBD1 matching over 7 bases. The germline gives CDR1 LGHNA, CDR2 YNFKEQ. V gave up 0 bases and J gave up 4 bases; unmatched junction bases: 8. The CDR3 extends over 17 amino acids. This chain's CDR3 is CASSQEGSGGLNEKLFF. DNA for the CDR3: TGTGCCAGCAGCCAAGAGGGCTCAGGGGGGCTTAATGAAAAACTGTTTTTT.

This rearrangement joins TRBV29-1 to TRBJ1-1; the D is unclear. Trimming took off 4 bases at V and 4 bases at J, with 13 bases between the two ends. CDR3 length: 13 residues. CDR1 and CDR2 from the germline V gene are SQVTM and ANQGSEA. CDR3 sequence reads: CSVGGSFPTEAFF. In nucleotides, the CDR3 is TGCAGCGTTGGAGGCAGTTTTCCCACTGAAGCTTTCTTT. Together with reference TRBV29-1 and TRBJ1-1, the CDR3 gives the full variable domain: SAVISQKPSRDICQRGTSLTIQCQVDSQVTMMFWYRQQPGQSLTLIATANQGSEATYESGFVIDKFPISRPNLTFSTLTVSNMSPEDSSIYLCSVGGSFPTEAFFGQGTRLTVV.

The rearrangement uses TRBV11-2 and TRBJ1-2, with TRBD1 as a possible D gene (5 bases). V lost 1 base and J lost 0, with 12 bases in between. CDR1 is SGHAT and CDR2 is FQNNGV in the germline V gene. The CDR3 consists of 16 residues. This CDR3 reads CASSLVGRRANYGYTF. DNA for the CDR3: TGTGCCAGCAGCTTAGTGGGGCGGAGAGCTAACTATGGCTACACCTTC.

This clone was seen only once. The J gene is TRBJ2-1, the V gene TRBV10-1; no definite D call. This CDR3 comprises 14 residues. The ends were cut back, 6 bases at V and 0 bases at J, with 9 bases in the middle. Germline-derived CDR1 and CDR2 are WNHNN and SYGVQD (reference sequence). The CDR3 sequence is CASSELSSYNEQFF. CDR3 bases: TGCGCCAGCAGCGAGCTAAGCTCCTACAATGAGCAGTTCTTC.

With regard to this clone: Other DNA sequences within the sample encode an identical CDR3. This chain connects TRBV6-1 to TRBJ1-2, with a possible D match to TRBD1 (5 bases). Trimming shortened V by 3 bases and J by 4 bases, and 9 bases separated the two germline ends. The CDR3 has 13 amino acids. The germline CDR1 and CDR2 sequences are MNHNS and SASEGT. This CDR3 reads CASSETVFYGYTF. In nucleotides, the CDR3 is TGTGCCAGCAGTGAGACAGTTTTCTATGGCTACACCTTC.

V usage is TRBV24-1 and J usage is TRBJ1-1; D is perhaps TRBD1 (5 bases). The CDR3 is 15 residues long. CDR1 KGHDR and CDR2 SFDVKD come from the germline V gene. Trimming took off 7 bases at V and 3 bases at J, with 17 bases between the two ends. CDR3 sequence: CATRPGIGADTEAFF. As DNA, the CDR3 is TGTGCCACCAGGCCTGGAATAGGGGCCGACACTGAAGCTTTCTTT.

V is TRBV11-2 and J is TRBJ1-2, with D possibly matching TRBD1 (5 bases). CDR1 is SGHAT and CDR2 is FQNNGV in the germline V gene. This CDR3 spans 18 amino acids. V was clipped by 5 bases and J by 0 bases, with 22 bases between them. The CDR3, as DNA: TGTGCCAGCAGCGACCTAGGGGAGGGGATGAAAGCTAACTATGGCTACACCTTC. Translating it yields CASSDLGEGMKANYGYTF. Full variable domain (rest looked up from reference TRBV11-2 and TRBJ1-2): EAGVAQSPRYKIIEKRQSVAFWCNPISGHATLYWYQQILGQGPKLLIQFQNNGVVDDSQLPKDRFSAERLKGVDSTLKIQPAKLEDSAVYLCASSDLGEGMKANYGYTFGSGTRLTVV.